This is a list of T cell receptor beta chains from one sample in a study of T cell responses to AZD1222 COVID-19 vaccine. Libraries were prepared by immunoSEQ multiplex PCR; TCRdb keeps only in-frame clonotypes and omits some of them. The sample shows 90,000 to 95,000 clones, 80% to 90% of them seen only once. Sequenced material: peripheral blood, taken on day 0 of AZD1222 vaccination. These receptors were collected from an adult in good health. CDR3s include the opening cysteine and the closing phenylalanine or tryptophan. Fields, in order: CDR3 DNA, CDR3 protein, clone size, J gene, V gene, D gene. The D gene is left open where the match is weak. Size is stated for part of the rows, as once, few or many counts, or as a class when the clone is expanded.

TGTGCCACCGGACACTATGGCTACACCTTC	CATGHYGYTF	-	TRBJ1-2	TRBV19	-
TGCGCCAGCAGTGACTCTCAAAGGGGAGAAAAACTGTTTTTT	CASSDSQRGEKLFF	-	TRBJ1-4	TRBV10-2	-
TGCGCCAGCAGCTTGAGTCTAGCGTCGAATGAGCAGTTCTTC	CASSLSLASNEQFF	-	TRBJ2-1	TRBV5-1	-
TGCGCCAGCAGCTTGTACGGGGTTACTAACTATGGCTACACCTTC	CASSLYGVTNYGYTF	-	TRBJ1-2	TRBV5-1	-
TGCAGTGCTAGTTTTCGAGCGGACGAGCAGTACTTC	CSASFRADEQYF	-	TRBJ2-7	TRBV20-1	-
TGTGCCAGCAACCGCGTTGAGGGGTACGGCTACACCTTC	CASNRVEGYGYTF	once	TRBJ1-2	TRBV12-3/TRBV12-4	-
TGTGCCAGCAGTTTCCCGGCGGGAGTCAATGAGCAGTTCTTC	CASSFPAGVNEQFF	-	TRBJ2-1	TRBV28	TRBD2
TGTGCCACCCATCTTCCCCTCCACTTT	CATHLPLHF	-	TRBJ1-6	TRBV2	-
TGTGCCAGCAGACAGTATCAGGATCAGCCCCAGCATTTT	CASRQYQDQPQHF	-	TRBJ1-5	TRBV6-6	-
TGTGCCAGTAGTGCCCTCGACTTCTACGAGCAGTACTTC	CASSALDFYEQYF	-	TRBJ2-7	TRBV19	-
TGTGCCAGCAGCCCTAGGACTAGCGGGAGTCGAGATACGCAGTATTTT	CASSPRTSGSRDTQYF	-	TRBJ2-3	TRBV4-2	TRBD2
TGTGCCTGGAGCGCGATCTATGGCTACACCTTC	CAWSAIYGYTF	once	TRBJ1-2	TRBV30	-
TGTGCCTGGAGTATTGCGGGAGGAGAGACCCAGTACTTC	CAWSIAGGETQYF	-	TRBJ2-5	TRBV30	TRBD2
TGTGCCTGGAGTCCGAGGACGGCCACCGGGGAGCTGTTTTTT	CAWSPRTATGELFF	-	TRBJ2-2	TRBV30	-
TGTGCCACCTCCCAGCCAGGGATCTCTGGAAACACCATATATTTT	CATSQPGISGNTIYF	once	TRBJ1-3	TRBV19	-
TGTGCCAGCAGCGAAGGGAAGACAGTCTCTGGAAACACCATATATTTT	CASSEGKTVSGNTIYF	-	TRBJ1-3	TRBV12-1	-
TGTGCCAGTAGTATAAGGACAGGGGGGTCTGAAGCTTTCTTT	CASSIRTGGSEAFF	-	TRBJ1-1	TRBV19	TRBD1
TGTGCCGCCTTAGGACTAGCGGGAGGTAGCTCCTACAATGAGCAGTTCTTC	CAALGLAGGSSYNEQFF	-	TRBJ2-1	TRBV28	TRBD2
TGTGCCTGGAGCCCCCGGGGCGTCTACACCTTC	CAWSPRGVYTF	few	TRBJ1-2	TRBV30	-
TGTGCGGGGAGCGGGGGGTCCAATGAGCAGTTCTTC	CAGSGGSNEQFF	-	TRBJ2-1	TRBV10-3	TRBD2
TGTGCCAGTAGGTTGTTAGGCGGCCTGAACACTGAAGCTTTCTTT	CASRLLGGLNTEAFF	-	TRBJ1-1	TRBV19	-
TGTGCCATCAGTGGGGGCACTGAAGCTTTCTTT	CAISGGTEAFF	-	TRBJ1-1	TRBV10-3	-
TGCGCCAGCAGCTTACAGCCCGCAGGGGTTAATGAAAAACTGTTTTTT	CASSLQPAGVNEKLFF	few	TRBJ1-4	TRBV5-1	-
TGTGCCAGCAGACCTTATTCGAACACCGGGGAGCTGTTTTTT	CASRPYSNTGELFF	-	TRBJ2-2	TRBV5-4	-
TGTGCCAGCAGTTTGCTCAGGGCAGATACGCAGTATTTT	CASSLLRADTQYF	once	TRBJ2-3	TRBV27	-
TGTGCTAGTGGTTTGGTACCGTTCTACTTGGCAGATACGCAGTATTTT	CASGLVPFYLADTQYF	-	TRBJ2-3	TRBV12-5	-
TGTGCCAGCAGCTTAGACGGGGGCTCCTACAATGAGCAGTTCTTC	CASSLDGGSYNEQFF	-	TRBJ2-1	TRBV11-3	-